This paragraph reports one TCR beta chain. One end of the junction does not line up with germline, which may come from a read error. Per germline, CDR1 SGHAT and CDR2 FQNNGV. This CDR3 is 16 amino acids long. This entry belongs to a study of tumor and adjacent non-tumor tissue in lung cancer. Overall study: Samples averaged roughly 4.2 million productive TCRbeta reads each.

Three rounds of nested PCR, following a modified ARM-PCR protocol, produced the TCRbeta library. TCRdb processed the multiplex PCR reads anew with MiXCR; each CDR3 protein has one entry. The data contain some 80,000 distinct CDR3 sequences, approximately 72% of them singletons. This sample's RNA came from whole unsorted tissue. Chemotherapy-naive patients with new lung cancer underwent thoracic surgery in China, August–November 2014. Sequenced input: lung tumor tissue. The sequence derives from a woman aged 35 to 49 with non-small cell lung cancer. The rearrangement links TRBV11-2 to TRBJ2-5, with D hard to call. CDR3 sequence: CTSSLVGRTVQETQYF. The CDR3 DNA reads TGTACCAGCAGCTTAGTTGGGCGGACGGTCCAAGAGACCCAGTACTTC.